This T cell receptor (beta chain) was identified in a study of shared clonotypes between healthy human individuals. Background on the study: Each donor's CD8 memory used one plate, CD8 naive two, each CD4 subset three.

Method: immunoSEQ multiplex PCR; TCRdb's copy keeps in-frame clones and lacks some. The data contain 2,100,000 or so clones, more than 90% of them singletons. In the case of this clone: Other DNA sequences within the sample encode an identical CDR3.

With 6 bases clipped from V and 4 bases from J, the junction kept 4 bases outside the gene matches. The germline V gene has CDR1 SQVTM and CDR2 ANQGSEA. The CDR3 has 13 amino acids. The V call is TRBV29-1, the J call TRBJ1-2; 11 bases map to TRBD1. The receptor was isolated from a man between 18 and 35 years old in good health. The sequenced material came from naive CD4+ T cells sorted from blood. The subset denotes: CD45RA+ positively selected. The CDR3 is CSVGGTGGYGYTF. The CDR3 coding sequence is TGCAGCGTCGGGGGGACAGGGGGCTATGGCTACACCTTC.